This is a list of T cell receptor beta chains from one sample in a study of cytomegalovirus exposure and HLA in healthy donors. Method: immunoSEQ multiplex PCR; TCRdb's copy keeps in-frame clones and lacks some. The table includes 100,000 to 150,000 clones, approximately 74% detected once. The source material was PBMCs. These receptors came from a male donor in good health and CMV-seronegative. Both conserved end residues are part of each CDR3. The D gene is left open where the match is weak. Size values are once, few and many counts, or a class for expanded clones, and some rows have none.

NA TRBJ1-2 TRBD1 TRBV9 CASRGDRDNYGYTF TGTGCCAGCAGGGGGGACAGGGACAACTATGGCTACACCTTC
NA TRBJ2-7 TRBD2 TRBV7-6 CASSLAAGLAGGRYEQYF TGTGCCAGCAGCTTAGCGGCTGGTCTAGCGGGGGGGCGATACGAGCAGTACTTC
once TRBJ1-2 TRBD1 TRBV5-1 CASSLARDRVNYGYTF TGCGCCAGCAGCTTGGCTCGGGACAGAGTAAACTATGGCTACACCTTC
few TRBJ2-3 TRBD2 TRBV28 CASSSPWGGRDTDTQYF TGTGCCAGCAGTTCCCCTTGGGGCGGGAGGGACACAGATACGCAGTATTTT
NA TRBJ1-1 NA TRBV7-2 CASSFYYRRMNTEAFF TGTGCCAGCAGCTTTTATTACAGACGCATGAACACTGAAGCTTTCTTT
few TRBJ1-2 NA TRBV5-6 CASSEDSWNYGYTF TGTGCCAGCAGCGAGGACAGTTGGAACTATGGCTACACCTTC
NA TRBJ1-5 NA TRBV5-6 CASSLNRVKGNQPQHF TGTGCCAGCAGCTTGAACAGGGTAAAAGGCAATCAGCCCCAGCATTTT
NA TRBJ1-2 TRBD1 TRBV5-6 CASSLQGVNYGYTF TGTGCCAGCAGCTTGCAGGGGGTAAACTATGGCTACACCTTC
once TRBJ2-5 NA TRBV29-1 CSVARGLETQYF TGCAGCGTCGCTCGGGGTCTGGAGACCCAGTACTTC
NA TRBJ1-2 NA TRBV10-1 CAKAIVIYGYTF TGCGCCAAAGCGATCGTGATATATGGCTACACCTTC
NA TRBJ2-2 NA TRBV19 CASSTSGRRMGGTGELFF TGTGCCAGTAGTACCTCCGGCCGAAGAATGGGGGGTACCGGGGAGCTGTTTTTT
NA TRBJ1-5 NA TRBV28 CASSPTHGGNQPQHF TGTGCCAGCAGCCCTACCCACGGAGGCAATCAGCCCCAGCATTTT
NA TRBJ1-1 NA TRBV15 CATSRGSGKNTEAFF TGTGCCACCAGCAGGGGTTCAGGGAAGAACACTGAAGCTTTCTTT
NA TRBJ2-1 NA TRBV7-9 CASSFLTVSYNEQFF TGTGCCAGCAGCTTCTTAACGGTCTCCTACAATGAGCAGTTCTTC
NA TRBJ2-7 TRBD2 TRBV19 CASSQGTSAYEQYF TGTGCCAGTAGTCAGGGGACTAGCGCCTACGAGCAGTACTTC
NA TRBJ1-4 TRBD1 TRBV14 CASSQHRGRNEKLFF TGTGCCAGCAGCCAGCACAGGGGCCGCAATGAAAAACTGTTTTTT
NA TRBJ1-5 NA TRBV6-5 CASSRDSHSNQPQHF TGTGCCAGCAGCCGGGACTCCCATAGCAATCAGCCCCAGCATTTT
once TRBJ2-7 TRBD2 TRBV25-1 CASSARGLYEQYF TGTGCCAGCAGTGCTCGGGGACTATACGAGCAGTACTTC
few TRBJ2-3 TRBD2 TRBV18 CASSDLAGSTDTQYF TGTGCCAGCTCAGACTTAGCGGGAAGCACAGATACGCAGTATTTT
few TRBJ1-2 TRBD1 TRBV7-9 CASSLYRGDYGYTF TGTGCCAGCAGCTTATACAGGGGGGACTATGGCTACACCTTC
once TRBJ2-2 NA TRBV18 CASSPPGRNTGELFF TGTGCCAGCTCACCACCTGGGCGGAACACCGGGGAGCTGTTTTTT
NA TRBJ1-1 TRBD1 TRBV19 CASSISTGENTEAFF TGTGCCAGTAGTATCAGCACAGGGGAAAACACTGAAGCTTTCTTT
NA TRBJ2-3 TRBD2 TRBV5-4 CASSRGGPPGPDTQYF TGTGCCAGCAGCCGGGGGGGACCCCCCGGACCAGATACGCAGTATTTT
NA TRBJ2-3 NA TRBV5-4 CASSEIGDTQYF TGTGCCAGCAGCGAGATCGGAGATACGCAGTATTTT
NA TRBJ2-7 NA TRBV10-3 CAISDEGSPYEQYF TGTGCCATCAGTGACGAGGGCTCCCCCTACGAGCAGTACTTC
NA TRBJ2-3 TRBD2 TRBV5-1 CASSYTSGSTDTQYF TGCGCCAGCAGCTACACTAGCGGGAGTACAGATACGCAGTATTTT
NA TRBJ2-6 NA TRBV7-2 CASSFTSGYGSGANVLTF TGTGCCAGCAGCTTCACTAGTGGGTATGGGTCTGGGGCCAACGTCCTGACTTTC
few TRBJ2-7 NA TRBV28 CASSLPTGVAYEQYF TGTGCCAGCAGTTTACCTACGGGTGTTGCCTACGAGCAGTACTTC
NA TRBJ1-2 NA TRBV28 CASSRDTKNYGYTF TGTGCCAGCAGTCGGGACACCAAGAACTATGGCTACACCTTC
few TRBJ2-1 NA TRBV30 CAWMGGGLEQFF TGTGCCTGGATGGGAGGGGGACTTGAGCAGTTCTTC
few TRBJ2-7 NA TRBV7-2 CASSLVPSTGSEQYF TGTGCCAGCAGCTTGGTGCCCTCGACAGGCTCGGAGCAGTACTTC
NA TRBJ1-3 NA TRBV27 CASSSGVGGNTIYF TGTGCCAGCAGTTCAGGGGTTGGTGGAAACACCATATATTTT
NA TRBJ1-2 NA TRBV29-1 CSVEAWQGTYAYGYTF TGCAGCGTTGAAGCCTGGCAGGGCACTTATGCCTATGGCTACACCTTC
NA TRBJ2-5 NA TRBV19 CASSVPTSAQETQYF TGTGCCAGTAGTGTTCCCACCAGTGCCCAAGAGACCCAGTACTTC
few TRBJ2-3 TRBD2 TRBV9 CASSGGTSGTDTQYF TGTGCCAGCAGCGGCGGGACTAGCGGCACAGATACGCAGTATTTT
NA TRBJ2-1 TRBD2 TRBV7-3 CASSLLAEAEQFF TGTGCCAGCAGCTTACTAGCGGAAGCTGAGCAGTTCTTC
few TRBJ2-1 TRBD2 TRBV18 CASVTGREPYNEQFF TGTGCCAGTGTCACCGGGAGGGAGCCCTACAATGAGCAGTTCTTC
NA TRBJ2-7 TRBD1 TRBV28 CASSPRRTGTYEQYF TGTGCCAGCAGTCCCCGACGGACAGGGACCTACGAGCAGTACTTC
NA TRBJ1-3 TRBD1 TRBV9 CASSVGQGSGNTIYF TGTGCCAGCAGCGTAGGACAGGGTAGTGGAAACACCATATATTTT
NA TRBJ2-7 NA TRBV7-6 CASSLGGGLLDYEQYF TGTGCCAGCAGCTTAGGGGGGGGCCTGTTGGACTACGAGCAGTACTTC
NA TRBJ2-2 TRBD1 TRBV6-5 CASSSEPGQVVGELFF TGTGCCAGCAGTTCGGAACCGGGACAGGTAGTCGGGGAGCTGTTTTTT
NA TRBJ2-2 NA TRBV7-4 CASKHRPAGDKAGELFF TGTGCCAGCAAGCATCGCCCTGCAGGGGACAAGGCCGGGGAGCTGTTTTTT
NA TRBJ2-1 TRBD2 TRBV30 CAWSGGLAGEYNEQFF TGTGCCTGGAGTGGGGGTTTAGCGGGAGAATACAATGAGCAGTTCTTC
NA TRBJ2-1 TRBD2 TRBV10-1 CASSDFAGGRYNEQFF TGCGCCAGCAGTGACTTCGCGGGAGGACGCTACAATGAGCAGTTCTTC
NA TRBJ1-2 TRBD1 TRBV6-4 CASSAGTGQSGYTF TGTGCCAGCAGTGCCGGGACAGGGCAATCCGGCTACACCTTC
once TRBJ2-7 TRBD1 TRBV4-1 CASSQRTGGPYEQYF TGCGCCAGCAGCCAACGGACAGGGGGGCCGTACGAGCAGTACTTC
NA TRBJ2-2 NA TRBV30 CAKYRAGELFF TGTGCCAAATACAGAGCCGGGGAGCTGTTTTTT
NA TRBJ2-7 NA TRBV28 CASSSGRGWLYEQYF TGTGCCAGCAGTTCCGGCAGGGGATGGTTGTACGAGCAGTACTTC
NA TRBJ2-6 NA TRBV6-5 CASRRGGANVLTF TGTGCCAGCAGAAGAGGCGGGGCCAACGTCCTGACTTTC
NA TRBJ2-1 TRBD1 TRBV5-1 CASSLEPGGRGSSYNEQFF TGCGCCAGCAGCTTGGAGCCAGGGGGTCGAGGAAGCTCCTACAATGAGCAGTTCTTC
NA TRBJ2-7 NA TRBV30 CAWGVGSSYEQYF TGTGCCTGGGGGGTCGGGAGCTCCTACGAGCAGTACTTC
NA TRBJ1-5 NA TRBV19 CASSKQVPRDQPQHF TGTGCCAGTAGCAAACAGGTGCCTAGAGACCAGCCCCAGCATTTT
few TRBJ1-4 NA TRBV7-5 CARSRDSCNEKLFF TGTGCCAGAAGCCGAGATTCCTGTAATGAAAAACTGTTTTTT
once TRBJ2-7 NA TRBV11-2 CASSQYEQYF TGTGCCAGCAGCCAATACGAGCAGTACTTC
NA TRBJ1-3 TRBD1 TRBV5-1 CASSLEIQGSGNTIYF TGCGCCAGCAGCTTGGAAATACAGGGGTCTGGAAACACCATATATTTT
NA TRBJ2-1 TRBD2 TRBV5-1 CASSLGGAGGRYNEQFF TGCGCCAGCAGCTTGGGGGGCGCGGGGGGGCGTTACAATGAGCAGTTCTTC
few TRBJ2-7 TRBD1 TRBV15 CATGKEVNRGAHEQYF TGTGCCACCGGGAAAGAAGTGAACAGGGGTGCCCACGAGCAGTACTTC
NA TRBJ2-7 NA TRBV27 CASSLSRAVSSYEQYF TGTGCCAGCAGTTTATCTCGAGCGGTTAGCTCCTACGAGCAGTACTTC
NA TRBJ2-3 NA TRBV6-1 CAIQTGLGAPDTQYF TGTGCAATCCAAACGGGACTCGGGGCACCAGATACGCAGTATTTT